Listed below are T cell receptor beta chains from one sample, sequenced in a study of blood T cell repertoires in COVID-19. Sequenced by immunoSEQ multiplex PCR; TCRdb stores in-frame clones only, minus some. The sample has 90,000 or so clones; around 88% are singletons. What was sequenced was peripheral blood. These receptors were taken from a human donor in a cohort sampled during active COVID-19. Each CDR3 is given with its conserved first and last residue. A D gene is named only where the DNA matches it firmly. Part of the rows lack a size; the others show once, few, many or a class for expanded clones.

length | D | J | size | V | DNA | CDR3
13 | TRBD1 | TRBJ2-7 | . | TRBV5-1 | TGCGCCAGCAGCCCGGGACAGGGGAATGAGCAGTACTTC | CASSPGQGNEQYF
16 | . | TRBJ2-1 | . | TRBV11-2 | TGTGCCAGCAGCTTGAGGGGGGGTGGCTCCTACAATGAGCAGTTCTTC | CASSLRGGGSYNEQFF
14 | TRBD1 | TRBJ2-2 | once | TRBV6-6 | TGTGCCAGCAGTCCGAACAGGGGATCCGGGGAGCTGTTTTTT | CASSPNRGSGELFF
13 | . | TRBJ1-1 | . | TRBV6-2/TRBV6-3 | TGTGCCAGCAGTTGGGTAACAGACACTGAAGCTTTCTTT | CASSWVTDTEAFF
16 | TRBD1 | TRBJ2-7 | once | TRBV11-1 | TGTGCCAGCAGCCAAACGGACAGGCCATCATCCTACGAGCAGTACTTC | CASSQTDRPSSYEQYF
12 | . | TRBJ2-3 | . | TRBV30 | TGTGCCTCCCAACCGGGGATAGATACGCAGTATTTT | CASQPGIDTQYF
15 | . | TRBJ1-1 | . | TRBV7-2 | TGTGCCAGCAGCTTAGCGAGGGGGTTCGACACTGAAGCTTTCTTT | CASSLARGFDTEAFF
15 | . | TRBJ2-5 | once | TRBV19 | TGTGCCAGTACCCCAGGGGCGGGAGTAAGGGAGACCCAGTACTTC | CASTPGAGVRETQYF
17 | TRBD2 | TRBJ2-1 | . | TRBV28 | TGTGCCAGCAGCCTCCCCAGCGGGACCTTCTCCTACAATGAGCAGTTCTTC | CASSLPSGTFSYNEQFF
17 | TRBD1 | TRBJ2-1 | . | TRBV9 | TGTGCCAGCAGCGTCCGGGACAGGAGTGGATCCTACAATGAGCAGTTCTTC | CASSVRDRSGSYNEQFF
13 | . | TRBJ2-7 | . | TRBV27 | TGTGCCAGCAGTATGGGACTTTACTACGAGCAGTACTTC | CASSMGLYYEQYF
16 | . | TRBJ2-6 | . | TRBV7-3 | TGTGCCAGCAGCCTGACAGCTTTTTCTGGGGCCAACGTCCTGACTTTC | CASSLTAFSGANVLTF
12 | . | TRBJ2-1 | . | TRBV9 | TGTGCCAGCAGCGTAGGCAGGAATGAGCAGTTCTTC | CASSVGRNEQFF
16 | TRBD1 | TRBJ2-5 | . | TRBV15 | TGTGCCACCAGCAGAAATCTGAAGGGGGCTGGAGAGACCCAGTACTTC | CATSRNLKGAGETQYF
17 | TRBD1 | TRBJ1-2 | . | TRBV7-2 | TGTGCCAGCAGCCTCGCTGTAGACGGGACAGGATCCTATGGCTACACCTTC | CASSLAVDGTGSYGYTF
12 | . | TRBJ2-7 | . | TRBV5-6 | TGTGCCAGCAGCTTCTCCGAGGGCGAGCAGTACTTC | CASSFSEGEQYF
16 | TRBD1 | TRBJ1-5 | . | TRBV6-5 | TGTGCCAGCAGTTACCCTCGGACAGGTCACAATCAGCCCCAGCATTTT | CASSYPRTGHNQPQHF
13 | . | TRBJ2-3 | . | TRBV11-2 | TGTGCCAGCAGCTTCAGGGGTGGAGATACGCAGTATTTT | CASSFRGGDTQYF
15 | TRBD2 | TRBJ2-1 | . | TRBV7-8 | TGTGCCAGCAGCCCCTTAGCGGGGCCCTACAATGAGCAGTTCTTC | CASSPLAGPYNEQFF
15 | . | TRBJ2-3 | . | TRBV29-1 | TGCAGCGTTACGTGGGCCCGGCCTAGCACAGATACGCAGTATTTT | CSVTWARPSTDTQYF
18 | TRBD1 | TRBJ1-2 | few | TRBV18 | TGTGCCAGCTCACCCCAACGGGACAGAGACCATCATAACTATGGCTACACCTTC | CASSPQRDRDHHNYGYTF
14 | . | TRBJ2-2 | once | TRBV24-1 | TGTGCCACCAGTGATCCTCAGGGAACCGGGGAGCTGTTTTTT | CATSDPQGTGELFF
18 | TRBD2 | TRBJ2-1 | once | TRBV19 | TGTGCCAGTAGTATAGAAACACCGGGACTAGTATTCTACAATGAGCAGTTCTTC | CASSIETPGLVFYNEQFF
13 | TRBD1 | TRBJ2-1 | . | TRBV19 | TGTGCCTCCGGGACAGATCCTTACAATGAGCAGTTCTTC | CASGTDPYNEQFF
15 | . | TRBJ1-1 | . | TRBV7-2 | TGTGCCAGCAGCTTAGAGAGCGCTGGACTGACTGAAGCTTTCTTT | CASSLESAGLTEAFF
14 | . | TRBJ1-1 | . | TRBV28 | TGTGCCAGCAGTTTCACAGGGCTTTACACTGAAGCTTTCTTT | CASSFTGLYTEAFF
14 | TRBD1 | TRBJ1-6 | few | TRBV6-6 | TGTGCCAGCAGTTGGGGACAGGATAATTCACCCCTCCACTTT | CASSWGQDNSPLHF
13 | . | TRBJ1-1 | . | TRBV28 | TGTGCCAGCAGTCTGGGCTACCCCACTGAAGCTTTCTTT | CASSLGYPTEAFF
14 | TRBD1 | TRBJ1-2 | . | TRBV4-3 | TGCGCCAGCAGCCAAGGCTACAGGGGAGAGGGCTACACCTTC | CASSQGYRGEGYTF
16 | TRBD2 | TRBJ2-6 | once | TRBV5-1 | TGCGCCAGCAGCGTTGGGACTAACTCTGGGGCCAACGTCCTGACTTTC | CASSVGTNSGANVLTF
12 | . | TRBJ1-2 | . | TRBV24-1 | TGTGCCACCAGTGACCCCGCGCAAGGCTACACCTTC | CATSDPAQGYTF
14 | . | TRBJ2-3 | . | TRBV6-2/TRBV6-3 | TGTGCCAGCAGTTCCGGAGTGGCTAGTGGGACGCAGTATTTT | CASSSGVASGTQYF
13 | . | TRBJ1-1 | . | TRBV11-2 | TGTGCCAGCAGCTTAGAACAGGGAGCTGAAGCTTTCTTT | CASSLEQGAEAFF
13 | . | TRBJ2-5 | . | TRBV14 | TGTGCCAGCAGCCAAGTTCCGCGGGAGACCCAGTACTTC | CASSQVPRETQYF
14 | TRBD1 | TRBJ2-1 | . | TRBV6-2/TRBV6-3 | TGTGCCAGCAGGCCTCGACAGGGTTACAATGAGCAGTTCTTC | CASRPRQGYNEQFF
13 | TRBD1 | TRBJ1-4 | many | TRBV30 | TGTGCCTGGAGCCCAGGGGGAAATGAAAAACTGTTTTTT | CAWSPGGNEKLFF
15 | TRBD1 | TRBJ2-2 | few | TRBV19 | TGTGCCAGCAAGGGACAGGACGCGAACACCGGGGAGCTGTTTTTT | CASKGQDANTGELFF
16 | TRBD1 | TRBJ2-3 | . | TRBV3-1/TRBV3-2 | TGTGCCAGCAGCCGCGGGACAGGGGGCAGGACAGATACGCAGTATTTT | CASSRGTGGRTDTQYF
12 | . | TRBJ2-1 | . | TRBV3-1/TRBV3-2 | TGTGCCAGCAGCCAAGAGGAGGGGGAGCAGTTCTTC | CASSQEEGEQFF
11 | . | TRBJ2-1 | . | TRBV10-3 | TGTGCCACCGCGGGTTCGAATGAGCAGTTCTTC | CATAGSNEQFF